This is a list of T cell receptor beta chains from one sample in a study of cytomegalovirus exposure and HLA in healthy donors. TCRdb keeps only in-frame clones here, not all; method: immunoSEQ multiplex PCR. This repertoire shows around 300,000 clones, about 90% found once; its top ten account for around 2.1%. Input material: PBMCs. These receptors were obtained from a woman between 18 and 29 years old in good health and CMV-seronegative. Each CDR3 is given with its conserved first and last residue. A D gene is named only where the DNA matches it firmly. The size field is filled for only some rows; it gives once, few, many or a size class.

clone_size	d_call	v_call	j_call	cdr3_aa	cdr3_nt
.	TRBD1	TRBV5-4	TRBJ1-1	CASSLPGTGTSEAFF	TGTGCCAGCTCTTTACCCGGGACAGGGACATCTGAAGCTTTCTTT
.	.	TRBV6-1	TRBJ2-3	CASSRRVAVTDTQYF	TGTGCCAGCAGCCGGCGGGTGGCAGTCACAGATACGCAGTATTTT
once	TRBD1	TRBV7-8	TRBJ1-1	CASSSRDRGPTEAFF	TGTGCCAGCAGCTCGCGGGACAGGGGGCCGACTGAAGCTTTCTTT
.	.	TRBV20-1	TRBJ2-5	CSASMETQYF	TGCAGTGCTAGTATGGAGACCCAGTACTTC
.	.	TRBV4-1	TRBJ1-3	CASSLGSVGGESTIYF	TGCGCCAGCAGCCTCGGGAGTGTGGGGGGAGAAAGCACCATATATTTT
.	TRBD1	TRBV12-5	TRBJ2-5	CASGSGTGEETQYF	TGTGCTAGTGGTTCAGGGACAGGGGAGGAGACCCAGTACTTC
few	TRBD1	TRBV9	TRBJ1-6	CASTKGDRGIYNSPLHF	TGTGCCAGCACCAAGGGGGACAGGGGGATTTATAATTCACCCCTCCACTTT
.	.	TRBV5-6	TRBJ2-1	CASSLSWGREILF	TGTGCCAGCAGCTTAAGCTGGGGGCGCGAAATACTCTTC
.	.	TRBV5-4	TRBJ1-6	CASRWTGTMNSPLHF	TGTGCCAGCAGGTGGACCGGGACAATGAATTCACCCCTCCACTTT
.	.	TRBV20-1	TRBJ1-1	CRAPMNTEAFF	TGCAGGGCACCGATGAACACTGAAGCTTTCTTT
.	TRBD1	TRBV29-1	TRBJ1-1	CSVDTGVNTEAFF	TGCAGCGTTGATACAGGGGTTAACACTGAAGCTTTCTTT
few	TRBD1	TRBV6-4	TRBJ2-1	CASSAGTGEYNEQFF	TGTGCCAGCAGTGCCGGGACAGGGGAGTACAATGAGCAGTTCTTC
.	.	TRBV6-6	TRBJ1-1	CASSAGRMNTEAFF	TGTGCCAGCAGCGCGGGACGTATGAACACTGAAGCTTTCTTT
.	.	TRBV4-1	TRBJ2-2	CASSPRGMVGAGELFF	TGCGCCAGCAGCCCCCGGGGGATGGTGGGGGCCGGGGAGCTGTTTTTT
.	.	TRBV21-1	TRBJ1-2	CASSKGGQGSVGYTF	TGTGCCAGCAGCAAAGGGGGACAGGGTTCTGTCGGCTACACCTTC
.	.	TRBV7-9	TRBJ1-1	CASSLSMGRTEAFF	TGTGCCAGCAGCTTAAGTATGGGGAGGACTGAAGCTTTCTTT
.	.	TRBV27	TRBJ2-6	CASSLGVSGANVLTF	TGTGCCAGCAGTTTAGGAGTGTCTGGGGCCAACGTCCTGACTTTC
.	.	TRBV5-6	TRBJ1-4	CASSFRGPLGEKLFF	TGTGCCAGCAGCTTCAGGGGACCCTTGGGGGAAAAACTGTTTTTT
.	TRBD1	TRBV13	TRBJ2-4	CASRIQGYPKNIQYF	TGTGCCAGCAGGATACAGGGGTACCCCAAAAACATTCAGTACTTC
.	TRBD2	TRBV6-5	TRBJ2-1	CASRRAGSSYNEQFF	TGTGCCAGCAGACGAGCGGGGAGCTCCTACAATGAGCAGTTCTTC
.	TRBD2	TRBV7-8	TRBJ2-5	CASSSGLAEETQYF	TGTGCCAGCAGCTCGGGACTAGCGGAAGAGACCCAGTACTTC
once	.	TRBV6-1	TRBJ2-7	CASSEGRRVYEQYF	TGTGCCAGCAGTGAAGGGCGGAGGGTCTACGAGCAGTACTTC
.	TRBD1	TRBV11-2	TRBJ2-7	CASSTSSGTGGYEQYF	TGTGCCAGCAGCACAAGCTCCGGGACAGGGGGCTACGAGCAGTACTTC
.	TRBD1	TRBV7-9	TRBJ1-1	CASSPQTGVSTEAFF	TGTGCCAGCAGCCCGCAGACAGGGGTGAGCACTGAAGCTTTCTTT
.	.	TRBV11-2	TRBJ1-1	CASSSTPGNTEAFF	TGTGCCAGCAGCTCAACTCCAGGGAACACTGAAGCTTTCTTT
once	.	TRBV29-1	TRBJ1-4	CSGGGDEKLFF	TGCAGTGGAGGTGGTGATGAAAAACTGTTTTTT
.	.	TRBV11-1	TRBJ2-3	CASSPRIIAGRGVTQYF	TGTGCCAGCAGCCCTCGAATTATAGCGGGCAGGGGAGTTACGCAGTATTTT
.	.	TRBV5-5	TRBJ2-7	CASSFHSESYEQYF	TGTGCCAGCAGCTTTCACAGTGAATCCTACGAGCAGTACTTC
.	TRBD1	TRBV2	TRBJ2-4	CASSRTGLLAKNIQYF	TGTGCCAGCAGTCGGACAGGGCTGTTAGCCAAAAACATTCAGTACTTC
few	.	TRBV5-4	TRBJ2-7	CASSPDWADGAEQYF	TGTGCCAGCAGCCCCGACTGGGCGGATGGGGCAGAGCAGTACTTC
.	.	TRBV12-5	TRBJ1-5	CASAPNREGHRNQPQHF	TGTGCTAGTGCCCCGAATAGGGAGGGGCACCGCAATCAGCCCCAGCATTTT
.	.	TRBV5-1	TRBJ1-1	CASTLVGPKITEAFF	TGCGCCAGCACCCTGGTGGGCCCTAAGATCACTGAAGCTTTCTTT
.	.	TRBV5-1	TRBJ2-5	CASSKDSNQETQYF	TGCGCCAGCAGCAAGGACAGCAACCAAGAGACCCAGTACTTC
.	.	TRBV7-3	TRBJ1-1	CASSSQGPSGGTEAFF	TGTGCCAGCAGCTCACAGGGACCGTCGGGTGGCACTGAAGCTTTCTTT
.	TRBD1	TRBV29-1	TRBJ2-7	CSVDRGDEQYF	TGCAGCGTGGACAGGGGTGACGAGCAGTACTTC
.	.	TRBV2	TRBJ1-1	CASSDRRGCQF	TGTGCCAGCAGTGACCGTAGGGGGTGCCAATTT
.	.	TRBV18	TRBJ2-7	CASSPLDGVYEQYF	TGTGCCAGCTCACCCCTCGACGGGGTCTACGAGCAGTACTTC
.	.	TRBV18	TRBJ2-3	CASSPGFGQPTDTQYF	TGTGCCAGCTCACCAGGATTTGGACAGCCCACAGATACGCAGTATTTT
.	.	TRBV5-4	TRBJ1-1	CASSPDSHTEAFF	TGTGCCAGCAGCCCCGACAGTCACACTGAAGCTTTCTTT
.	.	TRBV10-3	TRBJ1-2	CAISESPITRGGYTF	TGTGCCATCAGTGAGAGCCCAATCACCCGGGGTGGCTACACCTTC
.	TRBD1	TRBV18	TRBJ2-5	CASSQRQGMETQYF	TGTGCCAGCTCACAAAGACAGGGTATGGAGACCCAGTACTTC
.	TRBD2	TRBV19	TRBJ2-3	CASSMGLAGRRSRDTQYF	TGTGCCAGTAGTATGGGACTAGCGGGGCGACGGTCCCGAGATACGCAGTATTTT
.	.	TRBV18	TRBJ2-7	CASSPRQVQHPNFTYEQYF	TGTGCCAGCTCACCTAGACAGGTCCAGCATCCTAATTTTACCTACGAGCAGTACTTC
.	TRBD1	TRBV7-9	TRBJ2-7	CASSSGQGAYSEQYF	TGTGCCAGCAGCTCAGGACAGGGGGCGTATAGCGAGCAGTACTTC
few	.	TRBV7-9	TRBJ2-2	CATKRAGNTGELFF	TGTGCCACCAAGCGGGCAGGGAACACCGGGGAGCTGTTTTTT
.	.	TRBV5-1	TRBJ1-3	CASSLAGGNTIYF	TGCGCCAGCAGCTTGGCGGGGGGAAACACCATATATTTT
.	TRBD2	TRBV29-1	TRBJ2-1	CSVTTSGGYNEQFF	TGCAGCGTGACGACTAGCGGGGGTTACAATGAGCAGTTCTTC